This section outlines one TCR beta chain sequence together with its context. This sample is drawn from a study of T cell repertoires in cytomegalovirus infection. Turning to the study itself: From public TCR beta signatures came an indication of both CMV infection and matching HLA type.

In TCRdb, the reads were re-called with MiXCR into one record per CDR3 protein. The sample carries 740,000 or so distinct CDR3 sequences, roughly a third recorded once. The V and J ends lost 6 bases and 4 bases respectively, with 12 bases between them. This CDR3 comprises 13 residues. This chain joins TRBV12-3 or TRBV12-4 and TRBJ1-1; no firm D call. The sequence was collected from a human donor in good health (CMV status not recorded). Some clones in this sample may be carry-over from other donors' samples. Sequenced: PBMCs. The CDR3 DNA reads TGTGCCAGCAGGAGACCATCTGGCACTGAAGCTTTCTTT. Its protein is CASRRPSGTEAFF.